The 26 T cell receptor beta chains in this list originate from one sample, sequenced in a study of shared clonotypes between healthy human individuals. Sequencing used immunoSEQ multiplex PCR; TCRdb keeps in-frame clones, though not all of them. The sample shows around 2.5 million clones, over 85% of them seen only once. Sequencing was carried out using naive CD4+ T cells from PBMCs. Subset specified: CD45RA+ positively selected. These TCRs come from a man younger than 35 in good health. Some clones in this sample may be carry-over from other donors' samples.

This clone was seen just once. The gene calls are TRBV11-3 and TRBJ2-1, with 8 bases matching TRBD1. The CDR3 runs 13 residues. CDR1 SGHNT and CDR2 YENEEA come from the germline V gene. V shed 5 bases and J 12 bases; nucleotides not matched to a gene: 9. CDR3 bases: TGTGCCAGCAGCCTTGGACAGGGCTTAGGGCAGTTCTTC. As protein: CASSLGQGLGQFF.

CDR3 residues: CASSQVLGGAGSGANVLTF. In nucleotides, the CDR3 is TGCGCCAGCAGCCAAGTATTAGGGGGGGCAGGCTCTGGGGCCAACGTCCTGACTTTC. The chain recombines TRBV4-3 with TRBJ2-6; perhaps TRBD2 as D (7 bases). CDR1 is LGHNA, CDR2 YSLEER, per germline. The length of the CDR3 is 19 residues. V was pared by 1 base and J by 0 bases, with 16 bases between.

Remarks on this clone: Other nucleotide sequences in the sample specify the same CDR3. The chain has TRBV9 and TRBJ1-1; D unresolved. The CDR3 loop spans 12 amino acids. CDR1 is SGDLS, CDR2 YYNGEE, per germline. Trimming left V 4 bases short and J 4 bases short, with 8 bases between. The CDR3 spells CASSPIGTEAFF. DNA of the CDR3: TGTGCCAGCAGCCCGATTGGCACTGAAGCTTTCTTT.

The genes are TRBV29-1 and TRBJ2-5, with D perhaps matching TRBD1 or TRBD2 (5 bases each). The germline gives CDR1 SQVTM, CDR2 ANQGSEA. The CDR3 loop spans 13 amino acids. The germline V and J ends were trimmed by 7 bases and 7 bases, with 19 bases remaining between them. The CDR3 DNA reads as TGCAGCGCCGACGGGACCGCCGGAGGGACCCAGTACTTC. Translated: CSADGTAGGTQYF.

The chain joins TRBV4-1 to TRBJ2-5; D could derive from TRBD1 or TRBD2 (6 bases each). The CDR3 totals 14 residues. Looked up from germline, CDR1 is MGHRA and CDR2 is YSYEKL. Trimming took 5 bases from V and 1 from J, leaving 11 bases between them. Here the CDR3 reads CASSWRDIQETQYF. In nucleotides, the CDR3 is TGCGCCAGCAGCTGGCGGGACATCCAAGAGACCCAGTACTTC.

J is TRBJ2-5 and V is TRBV6-6, with no clear D. This CDR3 is 14 amino acids long. V dropped 6 bases and J dropped 2 bases, with 13 bases sitting between them. CDR1 is MNHNY, CDR2 SVGAGI, per germline (reference sequence). The CDR3 reads CASRVALQQETQYF. The CDR3 DNA sequence: TGTGCCAGCAGAGTTGCCCTACAGCAAGAGACCCAGTACTTC.

The chain is built from TRBV6-1 and TRBJ1-1; D unresolved. CDR1 MNHNS and CDR2 SASEGT come from the germline V gene. The V end was cut by 7 bases, the J end by 2 bases, with 14 bases between. The CDR3 is 14 amino acids. CDR3 DNA sequence: TGTGCCAGCAACCCGATGGGCGGAAACACTGAAGCTTTCTTT. Amino acid sequence: CASNPMGGNTEAFF.

This clone was counted a few times. V and J are TRBV28 and TRBJ1-2; the D is unclear. V dropped 7 bases and J dropped 7 bases, with 25 bases sitting between them. The CDR3 sequence is 16 residues long. The germline CDR1 and CDR2 sequences are MDHEN and SYDVKM. CDR3 bases: TGTGCCAGCATCCCGCCTTCGGGGAGGGTGATCGGTGGCTACACCTTC. This encodes CASIPPSGRVIGGYTF.

V and J are TRBV10-2 and TRBJ2-1; 7 nucleotides line up with TRBD1. Trimming cost V 2 bases and J 4 bases; bases outside gene matches: 2. This CDR3 has 14 amino acids. Germline V gives CDR1 WSHSY, CDR2 SAAADI. CDR3 nucleotide sequence: TGCGCCAGCAGTGAGAGGACAGGTTACAATGAGCAGTTCTTC. It translates to CASSERTGYNEQFF.

The genes are TRBV19 and TRBJ1-4; D might be TRBD1 (6 bases). The CDR3 totals 16 residues. CDR1 and CDR2 (germline): LNHDA, SQIVND (reference sequence). Trimming left V 5 bases short and J 0 bases short, with 13 bases between. CDR3 region: CASSGRTAATNEKLFF. Here the CDR3 DNA reads TGTGCCAGTAGTGGTAGGACAGCTGCAACTAATGAAAAACTGTTTTTT. Drawing the rest from reference TRBV19 and TRBJ1-4, the complete variable domain is DGGITQSPKYLFRKEGQNVTLSCEQNLNHDAMYWYRQDPGQGLRLIYYSQIVNDFQKGDIAEGYSVSREKKESFPLTVTSAQKNPTAFYLCASSGRTAATNEKLFFGSGTQLSVL.

The V and J genes are TRBV5-6 and TRBJ2-5; D possibly uses TRBD1 or TRBD2 (5 bases each). The CDR3 length is 16 residues. V was trimmed by 0 bases and J by 1 base, leaving 13 bases between them. Germline assignment: CDR1 SGHDT and CDR2 YYEEEE. CDR3 protein: CASSLVEGPPQETQYF. The CDR3 coding sequence is TGTGCCAGCAGCTTGGTTGAGGGGCCCCCCCAAGAGACCCAGTACTTC.

This sequence joins TRBV9 and TRBJ1-4; TRBD1 agrees at 8 bases. V dropped 4 bases and J dropped 5; count of bases not matched to a gene: 4. There are 14 residues in the CDR3. Germline CDR1 is SGDLS and CDR2 is YYNGEE. CDR3 coding DNA: TGTGCCAGCAGCTACAGGGGGTCGAATGAAAAACTGTTTTTT. Translation: CASSYRGSNEKLFF.

On this clone: Sequence at one end of the junction differs from germline and may be a read error. CDR3 bases: TGCGCCACTAGCGGGTCCTACAATGAGCAGTTCTTC. Protein product: CATSGSYNEQFF. The V and J genes are TRBV28 and TRBJ2-1, with TRBD2 identical over 9 bases. Germline CDR1 reads MDHEN; CDR2 reads SYDVKM. The length of the CDR3 is 12 residues.

The chain recombines TRBV5-8 with TRBJ2-7; no firm D call. Germline V gene lookup returns CDR1 SGHTS and CDR2 YDEGEE. Trimming pared 0 bases from V and 0 bases from J, leaving 10 bases between. The CDR3 totals 15 residues. CDR3 protein: CASSLVAVSSYEQYF. CDR3 bases: TGTGCCAGCAGCTTGGTGGCAGTCAGCTCCTACGAGCAGTACTTC.

The chain has TRBV27 and TRBJ2-7; D may be TRBD1 (6 bases). The CDR3 totals 13 residues. V was pared by 3 bases and J by 6 bases, with 12 bases between. Germline V gene lookup returns CDR1 MNHEY and CDR2 SMNVEV (reference sequence). DNA of the CDR3: TGTGCCAGCAGTTTGGACCGGGACACCGAGCAGTACTTC. Amino acid sequence: CASSLDRDTEQYF.

The rearrangement links TRBV19 to TRBJ1-1, with D tentatively TRBD1 (5 bases). The CDR3 runs to 15 residues. V lost 5 bases to trimming and J lost 4 bases, with 17 bases between them. Germline V lookup: CDR1 LNHDA, CDR2 SQIVND (reference sequence). This chain's CDR3 is CASSPFGAFGTEAFF. Written as DNA, the CDR3 is TGTGCCAGTAGTCCCTTTGGGGCCTTCGGCACTGAAGCTTTCTTT.

The CDR3 nucleotides read TGTGCCAGCAGCCCTAGAAGCGGGGATGAGCAGTTCTTC. Protein sequence: CASSPRSGDEQFF. The V gene is TRBV4-2, the J gene TRBJ2-1; 7 bases align to TRBD2. J was trimmed by 8 bases and V by 4 bases; bases with no gene match: 5. CDR1 and CDR2 (germline): LGHNA, YNFKEQ. The length of the CDR3 is 13 residues.

This clone occurred once. The chain recombines TRBV6-5 with TRBJ1-2, with D possibly matching TRBD1 (5 bases). The CDR3 length is 14 residues. V was shortened by 5 bases and J by 0 bases, with 10 bases between the two germline ends. Looked up from germline, CDR1 is MNHEY and CDR2 is SVGAGI. The DNA of the CDR3 is TGTGCCAGCAGTAGACAGACTGCTAACTATGGCTACACCTTC. Translation gives CASSRQTANYGYTF.

This clone was recorded once. V usage is TRBV12-2 and J usage is TRBJ2-3; TRBD2, as called in the table, went unchecked against the DNA. TRBV12-2 is termed a pseudogene. This CDR3 contains 16 residues. CDR3: CASRLGTSRSTDTQYF. CDR3 in DNA: TGTGCAAGTCGCTTAGGGACTAGCCGGAGCACAGATACGCAGTATTTT.

This clone was detected only once. The V and J genes are TRBV6-1 and TRBJ2-2; D uncertain. The CDR3 length is 15 residues. Trimming stripped 4 bases from V and 5 bases from J, with 14 bases between. Germline assignment: CDR1 MNHNS and CDR2 SASEGT. For the CDR3, the DNA is TGTGCCAGCAGTGTCGAGACCTCCAAAACCGGGGAGCTGTTTTTT. Encoded protein: CASSVETSKTGELFF.

J is TRBJ2-1 and V is TRBV5-1; TRBD2 matches 13 bases. The CDR3 length is 15 residues. Germline V gene data show CDR1 as SGHRS and CDR2 as YFSETQ. The trim removed 6 bases at V and 7 bases at J, leaving 7 bases unmatched. CDR3 coding DNA: TGCGCCAGCACCCCCGGGACTAGCGGGAAGAATGAGCAGTTCTTC. Its translation: CASTPGTSGKNEQFF. The whole variable domain, filled in from reference TRBV5-1 and TRBJ2-1, reads KAGVTQTPRYLIKTRGQQVTLSCSPISGHRSVSWYQQTPGQGLQFLFEYFSETQRNKGNFPGRFSGRQFSNSRSEMNVSTLELGDSALYLCASTPGTSGKNEQFFGPGTRLTVL.

V gene TRBV11-1 combines with J gene TRBJ2-1, with D unclear. The V end lost 8 bases, the J end lost 4 bases, and 6 bases lay between the germline ends. The CDR3 runs to 11 residues. Germline V lookup: CDR1 SGHAT, CDR2 FQDESV (reference sequence). CDR3 sequence: CASSNYNEQFF. DNA for the CDR3: TGTGCCAGCTCCAATTACAATGAGCAGTTCTTC.

This clone was seen once. V gene TRBV6-1 combines with J gene TRBJ2-3, with a tentative D call TRBD1 (5 bases). CDR1 is MNHNS, CDR2 SASEGT, per germline. Trimming stripped 3 bases from V and 2 bases from J, with 6 bases between. This CDR3 is 13 amino acids long. The CDR3, as DNA: TGTGCCAGCAGTGACAGGGTCACAGATACGCAGTATTTT. As protein: CASSDRVTDTQYF.

In its sample, this clone was seen once. The sample holds other DNA sequences that translate to the same CDR3. CDR3 bases: TGTGCCAGCTCACCTAGGGGTACGGGGGTCCGTGAGACCCAGTACTTC. Encoded protein: CASSPRGTGVRETQYF. This sequence joins TRBV18 and TRBJ2-5; TRBD2 is a possible D gene (6 bases). CDR3 length: 16 residues. CDR1 and CDR2 (germline): KGHSH, LQKENI. Between the trimmed V and J ends, which lost 3 bases and 5 bases, there was a span of 19 bases.

The chain has TRBV5-5 and TRBJ1-5; D unclear. Germline lookup yields CDR1 SGHKS and CDR2 YYEKEE (reference sequence). This CDR3 is 15 amino acids long. V was clipped by 1 base and J by 5 bases, with 13 bases between them. The CDR3 sequence: CASSLFGVGDQPQHF. Here the CDR3 DNA reads TGTGCCAGCAGCTTGTTCGGGGTAGGCGATCAGCCCCAGCATTTT.

The chain couples TRBV29-1 to TRBJ2-5, with D maybe TRBD1 (6 bases). This CDR3 is built from 13 residues. V dropped 4 bases and J dropped 1 base, with 10 bases sitting between them. From germline, CDR1 is SQVTM and CDR2 ANQGSEA. The CDR3 loop reads CSVVRDIQETQYF. The CDR3 region has the DNA TGCAGCGTTGTAAGGGACATCCAAGAGACCCAGTACTTC.